A selection of T cell receptor beta chains follows, all from one sample in a study of blood T cell repertoires in COVID-19. Using immunoSEQ multiplex PCR, the repertoire was profiled, and TCRdb retains in-frame clones only, with some absent. The table has around 140,000 clones, 85% to 90% seen once; the top ten hold approximately 2%. Sequencing was done on a sample of peripheral blood. The origin of the receptors is a man between 65 and 79 years old with active COVID-19. Both conserved end residues are part of each CDR3. Each record gives: J gene, V gene, clone size, D gene, CDR3 protein, CDR3 DNA. The D gene is left open where the match is weak. Some rows have no size entry. The others give once, few or many, or a class for an expanded clone.

TRBJ2-5 | TRBV5-1 | - | - | CASSNMGRQETQYF | TGCGCCAGCAGTAATATGGGCAGACAAGAGACCCAGTACTTC
TRBJ1-4 | TRBV30 | - | - | CAWAQGTNEKLFF | TGTGCCTGGGCCCAGGGAACTAATGAAAAACTGTTTTTT
TRBJ1-1 | TRBV3-1/TRBV3-2 | - | TRBD1 | CASSRYRGFTEAFF | TGTGCCAGCAGTCGGTACAGGGGGTTCACTGAAGCTTTCTTT
TRBJ1-1 | TRBV9 | - | - | CASSVVSNTEAFF | TGTGCCAGCAGCGTAGTATCGAACACTGAAGCTTTCTTT
TRBJ2-5 | TRBV19 | few | - | CASSIVQQETQYF | TGTGCCAGTAGTATAGTACAGCAAGAGACCCAGTACTTC
TRBJ1-1 | TRBV3-1/TRBV3-2 | - | - | CASSQVAVNTEAFF | TGTGCCAGCAGCCAAGTCGCAGTCAACACTGAAGCTTTCTTT
TRBJ2-1 | TRBV28 | - | - | CASSSGRSRNEQFF | TGTGCCAGCAGTTCGGGTCGCTCGAGGAATGAGCAGTTCTTC
TRBJ1-5 | TRBV11-2 | once | TRBD1 | CASSMGQASQPQHF | TGTGCCAGCAGCATGGGACAGGCCAGTCAGCCCCAGCATTTT
TRBJ2-5 | TRBV7-2 | - | TRBD2 | CASSLSSGRWGETQYF | TGTGCCAGCAGCTTAAGTAGCGGGAGATGGGGGGAGACCCAGTACTTC
TRBJ2-7 | TRBV4-1 | - | - | CASSATGEQYF | TGCGCCAGCAGCGCCACAGGGGAGCAGTACTTC
TRBJ1-2 | TRBV7-9 | few | - | CASSLIQGGYGYTF | TGTGCCAGCAGCTTAATACAAGGGGGCTATGGCTACACCTTC
TRBJ1-5 | TRBV7-9 | once | TRBD1 | CASSSDRADQPQHF | TGTGCCAGCAGTTCTGACAGGGCCGATCAGCCCCAGCATTTT
TRBJ1-3 | TRBV9 | - | TRBD1 | CASSVYDRGNGNTIYF | TGTGCCAGCAGCGTATACGACAGGGGTAACGGAAACACCATATATTTT
TRBJ2-5 | TRBV6-2/TRBV6-3 | - | TRBD2 | CASSTRLAGGSETQYF | TGTGCCAGCAGTACGAGACTAGCGGGAGGGTCAGAGACCCAGTACTTC
TRBJ2-3 | TRBV28 | - | - | CASSLSSAGVTDTQYF | TGTGCCAGCAGTTTATCCTCGGCGGGTGTCACAGATACGCAGTATTTT
TRBJ2-3 | TRBV14 | - | - | CASSQDHRTDTQYF | TGTGCCAGCAGCCAAGATCACAGAACAGATACGCAGTATTTT
TRBJ2-1 | TRBV7-3 | - | - | CASSSTRTDEQFF | TGTGCCAGCAGCTCGACTAGAACCGATGAGCAGTTCTTC
TRBJ2-7 | TRBV11-2 | - | - | CASSLDRTAEQYF | TGTGCCAGCAGCCTGGACAGAACAGCCGAGCAGTACTTC
TRBJ1-2 | TRBV28 | once | TRBD1 | CASSPIQGANYGYTF | TGTGCCAGCAGTCCCATACAGGGGGCTAACTATGGCTACACCTTC
TRBJ2-6 | TRBV3-1/TRBV3-2 | - | - | CASSHQSGANVLTF | TGTGCCAGCAGCCACCAGTCTGGGGCCAACGTCCTGACTTTC
TRBJ1-1 | TRBV28 | - | - | CASSLARLGTEAFF | TGTGCCAGCAGTTTAGCCCGACTAGGCACTGAAGCTTTCTTT
TRBJ2-2 | TRBV28 | - | TRBD2 | CASKRENTGELFF | TGTGCCAGCAAGCGGGAGAACACCGGGGAGCTGTTTTTT
TRBJ1-4 | TRBV5-4 | - | - | CASSKGGVRAEKLFF | TGTGCCAGCAGTAAGGGGGGGGTACGGGCTGAAAAACTGTTTTTT
TRBJ2-7 | TRBV28 | - | TRBD1 | CASSLPTGESSYEQYF | TGTGCCAGCAGTTTACCCACAGGGGAAAGCTCCTACGAGCAGTACTTC
TRBJ1-1 | TRBV5-1 | - | - | CASSLELGTLNTEAFF | TGCGCCAGCAGCTTGGAGTTGGGGACATTGAACACTGAAGCTTTCTTT
TRBJ1-1 | TRBV6-2/TRBV6-3 | - | - | CASSRRDAEAFF | TGTGCCAGCAGCCGGCGGGACGCTGAAGCTTTCTTT
TRBJ1-4 | TRBV19 | - | - | CASKGGPGSEEKLFF | TGTGCCAGTAAGGGAGGTCCAGGCTCTGAGGAAAAACTGTTTTTT
TRBJ2-3 | TRBV5-1 | - | TRBD1 | CASSFGSTGGDTQYF | TGCGCCAGCAGCTTTGGTTCCACAGGGGGAGATACGCAGTATTTT
TRBJ1-6 | TRBV4-3 | few | TRBD1 | CASSDWTGNSPLHF | TGCGCCAGCAGCGACTGGACAGGGAATTCACCCCTCCACTTT
TRBJ2-1 | TRBV5-1 | - | - | CASSLVAGPGYNEQFF | TGCGCCAGCAGCTTGGTTGCAGGGCCTGGCTACAATGAGCAGTTCTTC
TRBJ2-1 | TRBV7-6 | - | - | CASSLGAGGHYEQFF | TGTGCCAGCAGCTTGGGAGCTGGGGGACACTATGAGCAGTTCTTC
TRBJ2-7 | TRBV29-1 | - | - | CSVVTGSYEQYF | TGCAGCGTCGTCACAGGGTCCTACGAGCAGTACTTC
TRBJ2-7 | TRBV5-1 | many | TRBD1 | CASSLVPDRDHEQYF | TGCGCCAGCAGCTTGGTCCCGGACAGGGACCACGAGCAGTACTTC
TRBJ2-7 | TRBV5-6 | once | - | CASNDPRGKAYEQYF | TGTGCCAGCAATGACCCACGGGGGAAGGCCTACGAGCAGTACTTC
TRBJ2-1 | TRBV19 | - | - | CASSVLLGYTYNEQFF | TGTGCCAGTAGTGTTCTCCTCGGGTACACCTACAATGAGCAGTTCTTC
TRBJ1-1 | TRBV10-3 | - | - | CAISARQGTEAFF | TGTGCCATCAGTGCGAGGCAGGGCACTGAAGCTTTCTTT
TRBJ1-4 | TRBV3-1/TRBV3-2 | - | - | CASSPWGRGTNEKLFF | TGTGCCAGCAGCCCATGGGGCCGAGGAACTAATGAAAAACTGTTTTTT
TRBJ1-1 | TRBV19 | - | - | CASSIRTDTEAFF | TGTGCCAGTAGTATACGAACGGACACTGAAGCTTTCTTT
TRBJ1-5 | TRBV19 | - | - | CASSTTDRSNQPQHF | TGTGCCAGTAGTACGACAGACCGTAGCAATCAGCCCCAGCATTTT
TRBJ2-7 | TRBV30 | - | - | CAWTVDSGDDYEQYF | TGTGCCTGGACCGTAGATTCAGGGGACGACTACGAGCAGTACTTC
TRBJ2-7 | TRBV4-3 | - | - | CASSQEAGEQYF | TGCGCCAGCAGCCAAGAGGCGGGGGAGCAGTACTTC
TRBJ2-1 | TRBV7-2 | - | TRBD2 | CASSLAGLAGGNEQFF | TGTGCCAGCAGCCTTGCCGGGCTAGCGGGAGGGAATGAGCAGTTCTTC
TRBJ2-7 | TRBV19 | once | TRBD1 | CASSIGTGSYEQYF | TGTGCCAGTAGTATCGGGACAGGCTCCTACGAGCAGTACTTC
TRBJ2-1 | TRBV27 | - | - | CASSSQRTINEQFF | TGTGCCAGCAGTTCCCAGCGGACTATCAATGAGCAGTTCTTC
TRBJ2-7 | TRBV19 | - | TRBD1 | CASSAPGDRAYEQYF | TGTGCCAGTAGTGCACCCGGGGACAGAGCATACGAGCAGTACTTC
TRBJ1-5 | TRBV28 | - | - | CASSFGVRGGSNQPQHF | TGTGCCAGCAGTTTCGGTGTCCGCGGTGGTAGCAATCAGCCCCAGCATTTT
TRBJ2-3 | TRBV7-9 | - | TRBD1 | CASRSGQGEDTQYF | TGTGCCAGCAGGTCGGGACAGGGGGAAGATACGCAGTATTTT
TRBJ2-7 | TRBV5-1 | - | - | CASSPEGPGYEQYF | TGCGCCAGCAGCCCGGAGGGTCCGGGATACGAGCAGTACTTC
TRBJ2-5 | TRBV19 | - | - | CASSMTADPQETQYF | TGTGCCAGTAGTATGACGGCGGATCCCCAAGAGACCCAGTACTTC
TRBJ2-7 | TRBV9 | once | - | CASSPDSQGEQYF | TGTGCCAGCAGCCCGGACAGTCAGGGGGAGCAGTACTTC
TRBJ1-3 | TRBV7-9 | - | TRBD1 | CASSPGTGYSGNTIYF | TGTGCCAGCAGCCCGGGGACAGGCTACTCTGGAAACACCATATATTTT
TRBJ2-7 | TRBV27 | - | TRBD1 | CASSAGQGYEQYF | TGTGCCAGCAGTGCCGGACAGGGCTACGAGCAGTACTTC
TRBJ2-3 | TRBV7-9 | few | - | CASSLSIATQYF | TGTGCCAGCAGCTTAAGCATCGCTACGCAGTATTTT
TRBJ2-7 | TRBV15 | - | - | CATSRGGASSYEQYF | TGTGCCACCAGCAGGGGTGGGGCCAGCTCCTACGAGCAGTACTTC
TRBJ1-2 | TRBV29-1 | - | - | CSVDRAGKGGYTF | TGCAGCGTTGACCGGGCAGGGAAAGGTGGCTACACCTTC